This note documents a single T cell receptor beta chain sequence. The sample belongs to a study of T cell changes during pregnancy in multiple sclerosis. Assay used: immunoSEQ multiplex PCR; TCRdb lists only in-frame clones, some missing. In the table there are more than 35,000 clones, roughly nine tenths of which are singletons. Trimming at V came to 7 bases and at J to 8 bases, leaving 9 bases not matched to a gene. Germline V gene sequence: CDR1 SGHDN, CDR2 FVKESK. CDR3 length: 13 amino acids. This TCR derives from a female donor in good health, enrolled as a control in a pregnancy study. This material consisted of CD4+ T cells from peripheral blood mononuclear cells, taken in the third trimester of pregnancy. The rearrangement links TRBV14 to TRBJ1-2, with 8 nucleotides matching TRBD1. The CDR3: CASNNDRGVGYTF. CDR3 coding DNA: TGTGCCAGCAACAACGACAGGGGAGTGGGCTACACCTTC.